This passage covers 10 T cell receptor beta chains from one sample sequenced in a study of tumor-infiltrating lymphocytes in primary liver carcinoma. Taking about 20-31 mg of unsorted bulk tissue, the authors co-extracted RNA and DNA. Using a constant-region primer together with ProtoScript II reverse transcriptase, TCR beta cDNA was made from about 490 ng of total RNA. The TCR beta library was amplified through three nested multiplex PCR rounds in a modified ARM-PCR procedure. Both of the initial two PCR rounds ran for around 9 cycles and employed TRBV1-TRBV30 forward primers alongside a C-beta reverse primer. TCRdb reanalysed the multiplex PCR reads using MiXCR and keeps one entry per CDR3 protein. The data show 90,000 to 150,000 distinct CDR3 sequences, less than 75% seen once. Input material: tumor-adjacent normal liver tissue. The receptors derive from a woman aged 60-75 years with primary liver carcinoma and hepatitis B virus infection.

Details on this clonotype: Being one base from a much bigger clone, this may be a read error. The rearrangement joins TRBV12-3 or TRBV12-4 to TRBJ2-2, with D perhaps assigned TRBD1 or TRBD2 (7 bases each). The CDR3 totals 16 residues. In nucleotides, the CDR3 is TGTGCCAGCAGTTTCATGGCAGGGGGGGTCACCAGGGAGCTGTTTTTT. Its translation: CASSFMAGGVTRELFF.

Comments on this clonotype: One junction end disagrees with the germline gene, perhaps due to a read error. This rearrangement joins TRBV5-4 to TRBJ1-1; D is unresolved. The CDR3 has 13 residues. CDR1 is SGHNT and CDR2 is YYREEE in the germline V gene (reference sequence). The chain's CDR3 is CVSSLRTSTEAFF. The DNA of the CDR3 is TGTGTCAGCAGCTTGCGGACGAGCACTGAAGCTTTCTTT.

This chain connects TRBV5-1 to TRBJ2-5; D might be TRBD2 (6 bases). Germline V CDR1 and CDR2: SGHRS, YFSETQ. The CDR3 is made up of 15 amino acids. Deletions cut 4 bases from V and 5 bases from J, with 18 bases between. CDR3 sequence: CASSLGLGGVETQYF. As DNA, the CDR3 is TGCGCCAGCAGCCTGGGACTGGGGGGTGTTGAGACCCAGTACTTC.

A few counts support this clonotype. One end of the junction fails to match germline, which may point to a read error. The V call is TRBV4-1, the J call TRBJ1-1, with D unclear. The length of the CDR3 is 15 residues. From germline, CDR1 is MGHRA and CDR2 YSYEKL. CDR3 DNA: TGCGCCAGCAGCCAAAGCCCGGGAGTAGACTCTGAAGCCTTCTTT. Translating it yields CASSQSPGVDSEAFF.

This clonotype was counted ten times or more. The chain employs TRBV2 and TRBJ2-7; possible D gene TRBD1, 6 bases. CDR1 and CDR2 (germline): SNHLY, FYNNEI. V shed 3 bases and J shed 0 bases, with 18 bases lying between them. CDR3 length equals 17 residues. CDR3 region: CASSEIPDSLHSYEQYF. The CDR3 DNA is TGTGCCAGCAGTGAGATCCCGGACAGCCTCCACTCCTACGAGCAGTACTTC.

The V call is TRBV6-1, the J call TRBJ2-3, with TRBD2 identical over 8 bases. Germline-derived CDR1 and CDR2 are MNHNS and SASEGT. There are 15 residues in the CDR3. For the CDR3, the DNA is TGTACTAGCAGTGCGGCAGCGGGAGAGGGAGATACGCAGTATTTT. Its protein is CTSSAAAGEGDTQYF.

This clonotype came up many times. The J gene is TRBJ2-1, the V gene TRBV6-4; possibly TRBD2 for D (5 bases). V was trimmed by 3 bases and J by 8 bases, leaving 14 bases between them. This CDR3 has 14 residues. The germline V gene has CDR1 MRHNA and CDR2 SNTAGT. This CDR3 is CASSEGADSHEQFF. CDR3 DNA: TGTGCCAGCAGTGAGGGAGCGGACTCCCATGAGCAGTTCTTC.

The V call is TRBV4-1, the J call TRBJ1-1; D may be TRBD1 (5 bases). Germline values: CDR1 MGHRA, CDR2 YSYEKL. The V end lost 7 bases, the J end lost 1 base, and 19 bases lay between the germline ends. There are 16 residues in the CDR3. DNA for the CDR3: TGCGCCAGCATCCACACTGAATTGACAGCGAACACTGAAGCTTTCTTT. Its translation: CASIHTELTANTEAFF.

A remark on this clonotype: An end of the junction differs from the germline gene, which may be a read error. The chain combines TRBV11-2 with TRBJ2-7, with 8 nucleotides matching TRBD2. Germline V gene lookup returns CDR1 SGHAT and CDR2 FQNNGV. The length of the CDR3 is 18 residues. The CDR3, as DNA: TGTACCAGCAGCTTAGATTGGGTCAGTCTAGCGGGCTCCTACGAGCAGTACTTC. Its protein product is CTSSLDWVSLAGSYEQYF.

This sequence joins TRBV28 and TRBJ2-7; D possibly uses TRBD1 or TRBD2 (5 bases each). V lost 6 bases to trimming and J lost 6 bases, with 18 bases between them. The germline gives CDR1 MDHEN, CDR2 SYDVKM. The CDR3 has 14 amino acids. The DNA of the CDR3 is TGTGCCAGCAGCATATCAGGGTCGAGCGGCGAGCAGTACTTC. Translated, it gives CASSISGSSGEQYF.